The 18 T cell receptor beta chains reported below all come from one sample, sequenced in a study of CD4 T cells in relation to SARS-CoV-2 and coronaviruses (dated by TCRdb to about 2021). Libraries were made using the immunoSEQ multiplex PCR assay. TCRdb's version of the immuneACCESS table is confined to in-frame rearrangements and falls short of the full clone set. An unresolved V gene accounts for under half of the shortfall where checked; the remainder is of unknown origin. This sample lists around 22,000 clones; around 77% were detected once. Of the sample, about 17% is held by the ten largest clones. CD4+ T cells from unexposed donors were collected before the COVID-19 pandemic (2011-2018). After about 9 days of culture, CD4+ T cells were isolated with the EasySep CD4+ T cell isolation kit. Antigen specificity for these receptors is unknown. Specimen: CD4+ T cells from PBMCs, cultured in vitro. The receptors come from a human donor in good health.

This clone was seen more than once but under ten times. J is TRBJ1-6 and V is TRBV25-1, with 10 bases lining up with TRBD1. J lost 7 bases, V lost 3 bases, and 0 bases had no gene match. The germline V gene has CDR1 MGHDK and CDR2 SYGVNS. The CDR3 is 14 residues long. The CDR3: CASSEDRGNSPLHF. CDR3 nucleotide sequence: TGTGCCAGCAGTGAGGACAGGGGGAATTCACCCCTCCACTTT.

This chain joins TRBV19 and TRBJ1-1; TRBD1 agrees at 8 bases. CDR3 size: 16 residues. The V gene end was trimmed by 7 bases and the J gene end by 5 bases; junction bases not matched to a gene: 15. CDR1 is LNHDA, CDR2 SQIVND, per germline (reference sequence). The CDR3 loop is CASTMWTGIGRTEAFF. CDR3 bases: TGTGCCAGTACCATGTGGACAGGGATAGGCAGGACTGAAGCTTTCTTT.

The DNA for the CDR3 is TGCGCCAGCAGCTTGGACCTGGGACAGGGGCATTCACCCCTCCACTTT. Protein sequence: CASSLDLGQGHSPLHF. The chain links TRBV5-1 to TRBJ1-6; 10 bases match TRBD1. The CDR3 runs 16 residues. Germline lookup yields CDR1 SGHRS and CDR2 YFSETQ. The V segment lost 0 bases and the J segment 8 bases; nucleotides outside the gene matches: 5.

The rearrangement uses TRBV29-1 and TRBJ1-1; D is uncertain. V lost 4 bases, J lost 3 bases, and 18 bases lay in between. The CDR3 extends over 15 amino acids. Germline lookup yields CDR1 SQVTM and CDR2 ANQGSEA. The CDR3 nucleotides are TGCAGCGTTGCGGGTGGCAGCCGAGGTTACACTGAAGCTTTCTTT. It is translated as CSVAGGSRGYTEAFF.

This chain joins TRBV11-2 and TRBJ2-1; the match to TRBD2 covers 10 bases. The CDR3 has 17 residues. V lost 3 bases and J lost 2; bases outside the gene matches: 7. Germline V gene sequence: CDR1 SGHAT, CDR2 FQNNGV. The CDR3 nucleotides are TGTGCCAGCAGCTTGCTCGTAGCGGGAGGAACCTACAATGAGCAGTTCTTC. Translation: CASSLLVAGGTYNEQFF.

The chain carries TRBV9 and TRBJ1-6; 7 nucleotides match TRBD1. The CDR3 loop spans 14 amino acids. Germline loops: CDR1 SGDLS, CDR2 YYNGEE. The J segment lost 7 bases and the V segment lost 3 bases, leaving 4 bases of the junction unmatched. This CDR3 is CASSAGTANSPLHF. The CDR3 bases are TGTGCCAGCAGCGCCGGGACAGCCAATTCACCCCTCCACTTT.

The chain has TRBV5-4 and TRBJ2-3; possibly TRBD1 for D (5 bases). CDR1 and CDR2 (germline): SGHNT, YYREEE (reference sequence). The CDR3 is 16 residues long. Trimming pared 4 bases from V and 3 bases from J, leaving 18 bases between. The CDR3 loop is CASSPKGVGGTDTQYF. CDR3 nucleotide sequence: TGTGCCAGCAGCCCAAAAGGGGTGGGTGGGACAGATACGCAGTATTTT.

The gene calls are TRBV28 and TRBJ1-4; 8 bases are a match to TRBD1. Germline assignment: CDR1 MDHEN and CDR2 SYDVKM. The CDR3 is 16 residues long. V dropped 5 bases and J dropped 5; count of bases not matched to a gene: 10. Here the CDR3 reads CASSPGTDRGNEKLFF. The CDR3 DNA reads TGTGCCAGCAGTCCCGGGACCGACAGGGGAAATGAAAAACTGTTTTTT.

This clone was counted between two and nine times. The V call is TRBV2, the J call TRBJ1-5; D gene ambiguous. The ends were cut back, 2 bases at V and 4 bases at J, with 12 bases in the middle. CDR3 length equals 15 residues. CDR1 and CDR2 from the germline V gene are SNHLY and FYNNEI. CDR3 residues: CASSELQTTNQPQHF. DNA for the CDR3: TGTGCCAGCAGTGAACTCCAGACAACTAATCAGCCCCAGCATTTT.

This clone was observed once. The CDR3 DNA reads as TGTGCCGTCTACAGGGGCCGTCCTGGAAACACCATATATTTT. This sequence encodes CAVYRGRPGNTIYF. This chain joins TRBV28 and TRBJ1-3; 7 bases are shared with TRBD1. With 11 bases clipped from V and 2 bases from J, the junction kept 9 bases outside the gene matches. Germline V lookup: CDR1 MDHEN, CDR2 SYDVKM. The CDR3 totals 14 residues.

V and J are TRBV7-2 and TRBJ2-7, with 7 nucleotides matching TRBD1. The germline gives CDR1 SGHTA, CDR2 FQGNSA. The CDR3 is 13 residues long. Trimming cost V 7 bases and J 3 bases; bases outside gene matches: 6. The CDR3 sequence: CASTTGQYYEQYF. CDR3 nucleotides: TGTGCCAGCACTACGGGACAGTACTACGAGCAGTACTTC.

This chain uses TRBV6-2 or TRBV6-3 with TRBJ1-1; possible D gene TRBD1, 6 bases. In germline, CDR1 is MNHEY, CDR2 SVGEGT. The V gene lost 0 bases and the J gene lost 0 bases, with 20 bases spanning the gap. This CDR3 contains 19 residues. The CDR3 DNA is TGTGCCAGCAGTTACTCGAGGGGGGGACGTATTTCCCTGAACACTGAAGCTTTCTTT. It codes for CASSYSRGGRISLNTEAFF.

There are a few counts of this clone. The V and J genes are TRBV7-3 and TRBJ2-1, with 9 bases aligning to TRBD1. Germline-derived CDR1 and CDR2 are SGHTA and FQGTGA. CDR3 size: 14 residues. V dropped 4 bases and J dropped 5; count of bases not matched to a gene: 3. CDR3 sequence (DNA): TGTGCCAGCAGCTACGGGACAGGGAACAATGAGCAGTTCTTC. Its translation is CASSYGTGNNEQFF.

The chain joins TRBV11-3 to TRBJ2-3, with 11 nucleotides matching TRBD2. The V segment lost 3 bases and the J segment 7 bases; nucleotides outside the gene matches: 6. CDR1 SGHNT and CDR2 YENEEA come from the germline V gene. This CDR3 comprises 15 residues. The CDR3 here is CASSLTSGIGNTQYF. The CDR3 DNA follows: TGTGCCAGCAGCTTGACTAGCGGGATTGGTAATACGCAGTATTTT. Based on the CDR3 plus reference TRBV11-3 and TRBJ2-3, the full variable domain is EAGVVQSPRYKIIEKKQPVAFWCNPISGHNTLYWYLQNLGQGPELLIRYENEEAVDDSQLPKDRFSAERLKGVDSTLKIQPAELGDSAVYLCASSLTSGIGNTQYFGPGTRLTVL.

The chain is built from TRBV18 and TRBJ1-2, with D tentatively TRBD1 (5 bases). This CDR3 region has 16 residues. CDR1 and CDR2 (germline): KGHSH, LQKENI. V was cut by 2 bases and J by 0 bases, with 13 bases left in between. In DNA, the CDR3 is TGTGCCAGCTCACCAGGGTTGAGGGGCACTAACTATGGCTACACCTTC. This gives the protein CASSPGLRGTNYGYTF.

This clone was detected a few times. The chain carries TRBV28 and TRBJ1-5, with 8 bases fitting TRBD1. The V segment lost 2 bases and the J segment 2 bases; nucleotides outside the gene matches: 11. Germline loops: CDR1 MDHEN, CDR2 SYDVKM. This CDR3 comprises 18 residues. This chain's CDR3 is CASSLPALQGAGNQPQHF. The CDR3, as DNA: TGTGCCAGCAGTTTACCCGCGCTTCAGGGGGCAGGCAATCAGCCCCAGCATTTT.

The chain is built from TRBV5-1 and TRBJ2-1; no firm D call. The CDR3 loop spans 12 amino acids. The V gene lost 0 bases and the J gene lost 5 bases, with 3 bases spanning the gap. Germline lookup yields CDR1 SGHRS and CDR2 YFSETQ. The CDR3 is CASSLVDNEQFF. In nucleotides, the CDR3 is TGCGCCAGCAGCTTGGTAGACAATGAGCAGTTCTTC. Full variable domain (rest looked up from reference TRBV5-1 and TRBJ2-1): KAGVTQTPRYLIKTRGQQVTLSCSPISGHRSVSWYQQTPGQGLQFLFEYFSETQRNKGNFPGRFSGRQFSNSRSEMNVSTLELGDSALYLCASSLVDNEQFFGPGTRLTVL.

The rearrangement links TRBV7-8 to TRBJ2-7, with TRBD1 matching 9 bases. Germline V gene lookup returns CDR1 SGHVS and CDR2 FQNEAQ. V dropped 7 bases and J dropped 5; count of bases not matched to a gene: 9. The CDR3 is made up of 14 amino acids. The chain's CDR3 is CASTTGQGHHEQYF. In nucleotides, the CDR3 is TGTGCCAGCACCACGGGACAGGGTCATCACGAGCAGTACTTC.